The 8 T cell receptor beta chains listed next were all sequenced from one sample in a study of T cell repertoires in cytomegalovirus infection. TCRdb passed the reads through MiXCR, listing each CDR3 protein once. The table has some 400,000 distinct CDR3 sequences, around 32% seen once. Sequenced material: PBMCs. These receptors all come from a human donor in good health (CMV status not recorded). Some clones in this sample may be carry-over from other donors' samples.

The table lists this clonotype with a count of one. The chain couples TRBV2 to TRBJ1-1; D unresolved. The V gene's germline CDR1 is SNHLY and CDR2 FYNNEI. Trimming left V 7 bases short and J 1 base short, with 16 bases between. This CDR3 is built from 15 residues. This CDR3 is CASIRGVASNTEAFF. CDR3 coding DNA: TGTGCCAGCATTCGGGGAGTAGCTTCGAACACTGAAGCTTTCTTT.

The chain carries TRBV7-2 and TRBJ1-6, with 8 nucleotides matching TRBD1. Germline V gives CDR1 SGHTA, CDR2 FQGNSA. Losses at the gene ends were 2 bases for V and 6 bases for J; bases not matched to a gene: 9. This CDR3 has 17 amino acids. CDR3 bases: TGTGCCAGCAGCTTACTTCAGGGGGCCAGAAGTAATTCACCCCTCCACTTT. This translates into CASSLLQGARSNSPLHF.

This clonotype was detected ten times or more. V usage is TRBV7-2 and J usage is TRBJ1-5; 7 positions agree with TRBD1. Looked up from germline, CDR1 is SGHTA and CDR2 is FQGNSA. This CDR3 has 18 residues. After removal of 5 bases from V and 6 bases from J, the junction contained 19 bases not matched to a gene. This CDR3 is CASSVGGPGGIAVQPQHF. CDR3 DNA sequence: TGTGCCAGCAGCGTAGGAGGACCAGGGGGAATTGCAGTTCAGCCCCAGCATTTT.

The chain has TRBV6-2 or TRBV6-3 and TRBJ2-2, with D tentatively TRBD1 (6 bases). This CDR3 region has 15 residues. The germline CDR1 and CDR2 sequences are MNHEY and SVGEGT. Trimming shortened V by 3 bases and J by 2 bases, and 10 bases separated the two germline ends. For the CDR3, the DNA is TGTGCCAGCAGTTATGGGGGCCATAACACCGGGGAGCTGTTTTTT. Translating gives CASSYGGHNTGELFF.

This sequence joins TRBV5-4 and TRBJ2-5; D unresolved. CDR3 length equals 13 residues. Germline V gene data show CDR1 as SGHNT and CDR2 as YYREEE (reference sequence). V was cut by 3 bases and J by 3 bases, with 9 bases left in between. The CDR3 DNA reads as TGTGCCAGCAGCTACCGTGCGAAAGAGACCCAGTACTTC. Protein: CASSYRAKETQYF. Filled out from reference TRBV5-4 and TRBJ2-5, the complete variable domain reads ETGVTQSPTHLIKTRGQQVTLRCSSQSGHNTVSWYQQALGQGPQFIFQYYREEENGRGNFPPRFSGLQFPNYSSELNVNALELDDSALYLCASSYRAKETQYFGPGTRLLVL.

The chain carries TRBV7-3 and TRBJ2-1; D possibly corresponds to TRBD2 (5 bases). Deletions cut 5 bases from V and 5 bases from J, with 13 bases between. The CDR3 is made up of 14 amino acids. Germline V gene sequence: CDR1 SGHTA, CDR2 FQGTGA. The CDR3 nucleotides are TGTGCCAGCAGCCGAGGACGGACTCACAATGAGCAGTTCTTC. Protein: CASSRGRTHNEQFF.

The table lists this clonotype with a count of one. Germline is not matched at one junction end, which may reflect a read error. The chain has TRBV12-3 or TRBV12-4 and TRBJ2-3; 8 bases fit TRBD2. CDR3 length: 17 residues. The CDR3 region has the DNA TGTGCCAGCAGTCCACTGAAGACTAGCGTAAGCACAGAGACGCAGTATTTT. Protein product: CASSPLKTSVSTETQYF.

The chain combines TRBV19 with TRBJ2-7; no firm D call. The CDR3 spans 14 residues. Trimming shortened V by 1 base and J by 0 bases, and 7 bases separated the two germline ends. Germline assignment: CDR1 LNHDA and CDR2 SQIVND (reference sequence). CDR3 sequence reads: CASSIGRSSYEQYF. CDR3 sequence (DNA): TGTGCCAGTAGTATAGGTCGTAGCTCCTACGAGCAGTACTTC.